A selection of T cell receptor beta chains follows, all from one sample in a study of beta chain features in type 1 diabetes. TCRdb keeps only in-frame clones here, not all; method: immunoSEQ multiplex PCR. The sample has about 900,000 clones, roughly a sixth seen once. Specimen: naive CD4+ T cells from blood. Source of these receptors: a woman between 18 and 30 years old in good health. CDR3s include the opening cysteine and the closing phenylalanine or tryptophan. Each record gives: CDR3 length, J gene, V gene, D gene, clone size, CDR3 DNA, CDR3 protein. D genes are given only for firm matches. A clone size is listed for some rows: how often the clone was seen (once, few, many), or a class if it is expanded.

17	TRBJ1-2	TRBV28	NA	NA	TGTGCCAGCAGGCTCAGGGGCTCTAGGGTACGAAGCTATGGCTACACCTTC	CASRLRGSRVRSYGYTF
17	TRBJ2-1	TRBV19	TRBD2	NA	TGTGCCAGTAGTAGACTAACAGTTAGCGGGAGCGGAGATGAGCAGTTCTTC	CASSRLTVSGSGDEQFF
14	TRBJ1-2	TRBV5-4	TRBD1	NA	TGTGCCAGCAGCTTGCCAGACAGGGACGGGGGCTACACCTTC	CASSLPDRDGGYTF
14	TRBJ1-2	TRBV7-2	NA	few	TGTGCCAGCAGCTCCCGTGGCATTCTGTATGGCTACACCTTC	CASSSRGILYGYTF
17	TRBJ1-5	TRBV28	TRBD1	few	TGTGCCAGCAGTCTAAGGACAGGGGGCATCCTTAGGCAGCCCCAGCATTTT	CASSLRTGGILRQPQHF
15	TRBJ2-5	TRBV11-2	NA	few	TGTGCCAGCAGACAACCCAGCGGAGTGGCAGAGACCCAGTACTTC	CASRQPSGVAETQYF
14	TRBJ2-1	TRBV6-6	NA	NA	TGTGCCAGCAGTTACTCAGGGCCATACAATGAGCAGTTCTTC	CASSYSGPYNEQFF
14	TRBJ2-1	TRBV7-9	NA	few	TGTGCCAGCAGTTCTACTAGCATCCGAAATGAGCAGTTCTTC	CASSSTSIRNEQFF
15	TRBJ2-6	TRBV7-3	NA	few	TGTGCCAGCAGCTTAGTCAGCTCTGGGGCCAACGTCCTGACTTTC	CASSLVSSGANVLTF
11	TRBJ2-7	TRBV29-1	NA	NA	TGCAGCGTTGTTTACAGCTACGAGCAGTACTTC	CSVVYSYEQYF
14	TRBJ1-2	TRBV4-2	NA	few	TGTGCCAGCAGCCAAGTAACGGCTAACTATGGCTACACCTTC	CASSQVTANYGYTF
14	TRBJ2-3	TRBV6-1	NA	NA	TGTGCCAGCAGTGAAGGGTACCCCACAGATACGCAGTATTTT	CASSEGYPTDTQYF
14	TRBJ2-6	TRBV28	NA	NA	TGTGCCAGCAGCCCAAGCTCTGGGGCCAACGTCCTGACTTTC	CASSPSSGANVLTF
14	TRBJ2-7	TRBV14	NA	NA	TGTGCCAGCAGCCCCCTAGCGACGTCCTACGAGCAGTACTTC	CASSPLATSYEQYF
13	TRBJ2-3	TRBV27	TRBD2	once	TGTGCCAGCAGGGAGGCGGGAGGGATTACGCAGTATTTT	CASREAGGITQYF
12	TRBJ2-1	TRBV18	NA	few	TGTGCCAGCTCACCTGCGGTACATGAGCAGTTCTTC	CASSPAVHEQFF
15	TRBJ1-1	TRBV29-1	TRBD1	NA	TGCAGCGCCTTTCCGGGACAGGGTCGGTACACTGAAGCTTTCTTT	CSAFPGQGRYTEAFF
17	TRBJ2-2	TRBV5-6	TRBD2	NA	TGTGCCAGCAGCTCTAAGCTAGCGGGAGGATCCACCGGGGAGCTGTTTTTT	CASSSKLAGGSTGELFF
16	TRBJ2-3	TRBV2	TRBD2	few	TGTGCCAGCAGGGCCGGGACTAGCGGGCGCACAGATACGCAGTATTTT	CASRAGTSGRTDTQYF
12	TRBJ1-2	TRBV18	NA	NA	TGTGCCAGCTCACTGGACAGCTATGGCTACACCTTC	CASSLDSYGYTF
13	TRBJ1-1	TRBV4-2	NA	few	TGTGCCAGCAGCCCCGGACTGTACACTGAAGCTTTCTTT	CASSPGLYTEAFF
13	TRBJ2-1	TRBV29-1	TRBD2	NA	TGCAGCGTCGCCGGGACTAGCGGCAATGAGCAGTTCTTC	CSVAGTSGNEQFF
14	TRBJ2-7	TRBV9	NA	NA	TGTGCCAGCAGCGCCTCGGGCACTAGGGGCGAGCAGTACTTC	CASSASGTRGEQYF
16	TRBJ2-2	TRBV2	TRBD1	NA	TGTGCCAGCAGAGCCGGGACAGGGGTTTTCACCGGGAAGCTGTTTTTT	CASRAGTGVFTGKLFF
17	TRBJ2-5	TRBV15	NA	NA	TGTGCCACCAGCAGACCGAGGGGAACAGGGATCGTCGAGACCCAGTACTTC	CATSRPRGTGIVETQYF
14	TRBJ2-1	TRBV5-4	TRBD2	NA	TGTGCCAGCAGCAAGGGACTAGCCGACAATGAGCAGTTCTTC	CASSKGLADNEQFF
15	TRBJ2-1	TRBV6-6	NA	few	TGTGCCAGCAGTCCCGGTGGGAGCTCCTACAATGAGCAGTTCTTC	CASSPGGSSYNEQFF